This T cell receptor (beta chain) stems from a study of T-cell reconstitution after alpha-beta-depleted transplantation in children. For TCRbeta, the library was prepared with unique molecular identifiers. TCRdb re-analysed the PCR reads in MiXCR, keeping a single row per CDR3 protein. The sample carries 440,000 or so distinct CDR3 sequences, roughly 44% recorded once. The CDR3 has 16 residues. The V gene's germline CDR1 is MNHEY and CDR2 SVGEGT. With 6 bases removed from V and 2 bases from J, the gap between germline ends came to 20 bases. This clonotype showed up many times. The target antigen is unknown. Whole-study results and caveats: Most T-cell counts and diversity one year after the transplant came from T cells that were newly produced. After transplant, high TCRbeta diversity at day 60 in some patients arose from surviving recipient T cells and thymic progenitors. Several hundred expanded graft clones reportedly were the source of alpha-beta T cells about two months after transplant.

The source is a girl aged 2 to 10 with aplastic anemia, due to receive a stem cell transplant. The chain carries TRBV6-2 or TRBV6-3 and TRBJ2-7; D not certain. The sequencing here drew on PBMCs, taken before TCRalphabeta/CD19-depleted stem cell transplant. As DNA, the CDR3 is TGTGCCAGCAGCTCCGAATTTGGAGCTGATACCTACGAGCAGTACTTC. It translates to CASSSEFGADTYEQYF.